This T cell receptor (beta chain) came from a study of T cells after posttransplantation cyclophosphamide. General observations from the study: Tissue-infiltrating T cells from skin or gut overlapped little with blood T cells. Donor CD8+ memory clones often dominated recipient blood repertoires at later times. Recipient CMV seropositivity and CMV reactivation strongly tracked TRB clonality.

V shed 3 bases and J shed 6 bases, with 13 bases lying between them. CDR1 and CDR2 (germline): SGHTS, YDEGEE. The CDR3 has 14 amino acids. The related graft donor's blood sample was taken on the day of bone marrow donation. Worth noting for this clone: Its antigen is as yet unknown.

The assay was immunoSEQ multiplex PCR, and TCRdb's table has in-frame clones only and misses some. The table has tens of thousands of clones, approximately 92% seen once; the top ten hold approximately 2.7%. The receptor was isolated from a woman aged 30 to 39 in good health and a related stem cell transplant donor. This chain links TRBV5-8 with TRBJ1-5; D possibly corresponds to TRBD1 (5 bases). Sequencing used PBMCs. CDR3 loop: CASSSGTPSQPQHF. CDR3 coding DNA: TGTGCCAGCAGCTCCGGGACCCCTAGTCAGCCCCAGCATTTT.